These 9 T cell receptor beta chains originate from one sample sequenced in a study of CD8+ T cells in alopecia areata. Treatment meaning: oral pan-JAK inhibitor, 5-10 mg twice daily. Reverse transcription of extracted RNA yielded cDNA, which provided the sequencing template. Assay: immunoSEQ multiplex PCR; the TCRdb copy retains only in-frame clones and omits some. The sample carries some 210,000 clones, 66% recorded once. Sample: CD4+ T cells sorted from blood, taken around week 44, from a patient treated with tofacitinib. The receptors were gathered from a human donor with alopecia areata.

CDR3 residues: CASSLFAVVARAGANVLTF. The CDR3 DNA reads as TGTGCCAGCAGTTTATTTGCTGTTGTCGCCCGGGCTGGGGCCAACGTCCTGACTTTC. The rearrangement uses TRBV27 and TRBJ2-6; D call uncertain. V lost 1 base and J 2 bases, leaving 18 bases between the germline ends. CDR3 size: 19 residues. Germline CDR1 and CDR2: MNHEY and SMNVEV (reference sequence). Full variable domain (missing parts from reference TRBV27 and TRBJ2-6): EAQVTQNPRYLITVTGKKLTVTCSQNMNHEYMSWYRQDPGLGLRQIYYSMNVEVTDKGDVPEGYKVSRKEKRNFPLILESPSPNQTSLYFCASSLFAVVARAGANVLTFGAGSRLTVL.

The genes are TRBV7-2 and TRBJ2-3; D unclear. Trimming stripped 5 bases from V and 6 bases from J, with 12 bases between. Germline V gives CDR1 SGHTA, CDR2 FQGNSA. This CDR3 has 13 residues. The CDR3 here is CASSPSSKDTQYF. The CDR3 DNA reads TGTGCCAGCAGCCCCTCCTCCAAGGATACGCAGTATTTT.

This clone was seen at least ten times. The V call is TRBV5-5, the J call TRBJ1-5; 9 bases line up with TRBD1. Trimming removed 4 bases from V and 6 bases from J; junction bases left unmatched: 5. The CDR3 is 14 amino acids. CDR1 is SGHKS, CDR2 YYEKEE, per germline (reference sequence). CDR3 residues: CASSGGQGRQPQHF. The DNA of the CDR3 is TGTGCCAGCAGCGGGGGACAGGGACGTCAGCCCCAGCATTTT.

V is TRBV5-1 and J is TRBJ2-3; no reliable D call. Trimming removed 4 bases at V and 0 bases at J, with 0 bases between. Germline CDR1 reads SGHRS; CDR2 reads YFSETQ. The CDR3 has 11 amino acids. In nucleotides, the CDR3 is TGCGCCAGCAGCAGCACAGATACGCAGTATTTT. This encodes CASSSTDTQYF.

This CDR3 is CASRTIAGPYEQYF. The CDR3 DNA follows: TGTGCCAGCAGAACCATAGCGGGACCGTACGAGCAGTACTTC. This chain links TRBV7-2 with TRBJ2-7, with 8 bases fitting TRBD2. The CDR3 has 14 amino acids. Trimming removed 6 bases from V and 4 bases from J; junction bases left unmatched: 8. Germline values: CDR1 SGHTA, CDR2 FQGNSA.

The chain joins TRBV6-6 to TRBJ1-1; no clear D gene. This CDR3 is built from 12 residues. The V gene's germline CDR1 is MNHNY and CDR2 SVGAGI (reference sequence). Trimming pared 9 bases from V and 7 bases from J, leaving 15 bases between. The CDR3 DNA sequence: TGTGCCAGTTCGACGTGGGGAGATGAAGCTTTCTTT. Residues: CASSTWGDEAFF.

The CDR3 sequence: CASSLGQYEQYF. For the CDR3, the DNA is TGCGCCAGCAGCTTGGGACAGTACGAGCAGTACTTC. The V and J genes are TRBV5-1 and TRBJ2-7, with D maybe TRBD1 (5 bases). V lost 0 bases to trimming and J lost 4 bases, with 5 bases between them. The germline CDR1 and CDR2 sequences are SGHRS and YFSETQ. There are 12 residues in the CDR3.

V usage is TRBV29-1 and J usage is TRBJ1-2; TRBD1 aligns across 9 bases. The CDR3 spans 15 residues. Trimming cost V 3 bases and J 4 bases; bases outside gene matches: 9. Germline assignment: CDR1 SQVTM and CDR2 ANQGSEA. CDR3: CSVDRPGTGSYGYTF. In nucleotides, the CDR3 is TGCAGCGTTGATCGTCCCGGGACAGGGAGCTATGGCTACACCTTC.

This sequence joins TRBV6-5 and TRBJ2-7, with D maybe TRBD1 (5 bases). This CDR3 has 15 amino acids. Germline values: CDR1 MNHEY, CDR2 SVGAGI. V lost 6 bases and J lost 2, with 17 bases in between. Here the CDR3 reads CASSKSGLGTYEQYF. The CDR3 region has the DNA TGTGCCAGCAGCAAATCAGGGCTTGGTACCTACGAGCAGTACTTC.